This T cell receptor beta chain was profiled in a study of chemoradiotherapy in HPV16-positive cancers. Overall study results and limits: The functional HPV-specific definition rests on just a couple of HPV16-positive patients.

Clones were sequenced by immunoSEQ multiplex PCR, and TCRdb holds only the in-frame ones, with some missing. The repertoire has 3,500 to 5,000 clones, 60% to 80% of them found once; the top ten carry 16%. This clone was seen a few times. Its cognate antigen is unknown. Germline values: CDR1 SGHRS, CDR2 YFSETQ. The V end lost 7 bases, the J end lost 6 bases, and 14 bases lay between the germline ends. The CDR3 covers 14 residues. The biological material was taken from a patient who underwent chemoradiotherapy. This sequence originates from a human donor with HPV-associated anogenital cancer. The rearrangement links TRBV5-1 to TRBJ1-6, with D uncertain. CDR3 in DNA: TGCGCCAGCTCTGGGGTTGGACCTAATTCACCCCTCCACTTT. Translating gives CASSGVGPNSPLHF.